Presented here are 14 T cell receptor beta chains from one specimen sequenced in a study of blood T cells in healthy people across ages. A second PCR of about 7 to 12 cycles used a sample-barcoded 5' primer and a J-beta primer mix. MiXCR was run by TCRdb on the 5' RACE reads, yielding one entry per CDR3 protein. The top ten clones hold more than 6% of a sample with around 1.5 million distinct CDR3 sequences, around 59% of them seen once. Sequencing was carried out using blood. These receptors all come from a young man in good health.

The rearrangement joins TRBV11-1 to TRBJ2-1; D is possibly TRBD2 (5 bases). V lost 0 bases and J 9 bases, leaving 12 bases between the germline ends. This CDR3 comprises 14 residues. CDR1 is SGHAT, CDR2 FQDESV, per germline (reference sequence). CDR3: CASSLAYSGGEQFF. CDR3 coding DNA: TGTGCCAGCAGCTTAGCGTACAGCGGCGGTGAGCAGTTCTTC.

The chain uses TRBV7-8 and TRBJ2-1; D may match TRBD1 or TRBD2 (5 bases each). Germline V lookup: CDR1 SGHVS, CDR2 FQNEAQ. V lost 8 bases, J lost 3 bases, and 11 bases lay in between. CDR3 length equals 13 residues. The CDR3 coding sequence is TGTGCCAGCGGGGGTAAACTCTACAATGAGCAGTTCTTC. Translation gives CASGGKLYNEQFF.

About this clonotype: One end of the junction does not line up with germline, which may come from a read error. The chain is built from TRBV7-9 and TRBJ2-1, with D hard to call. CDR1 and CDR2 from the germline V gene are SEHNR and FQNEAQ (reference sequence). CDR3 size: 10 residues. Here the CDR3 reads CTSTNNEQFF. DNA of the CDR3: TGTACCAGCACCAACAATGAGCAGTTCTTC.

V usage is TRBV4-3 and J usage is TRBJ2-3; 13 positions match TRBD2. This CDR3 region has 17 residues. V shed 2 bases and J 0 bases; nucleotides not matched to a gene: 2. CDR1 LGHNA and CDR2 YSLEER come from the germline V gene. The CDR3 DNA sequence: TGCGCCAGCAGCCAATGGGGACTAGCGGGGAGCACAGATACGCAGTATTTT. It is translated as CASSQWGLAGSTDTQYF.

Here the CDR3 reads CASSPERSSYEQYF. CDR3 nucleotides: TGTGCCAGCAGTCCCGAGCGTAGCTCCTACGAGCAGTACTTC. The genes are TRBV27 and TRBJ2-7; no reliable D call. Trimming left V 5 bases short and J 0 bases short, with 11 bases between. This CDR3 comprises 14 residues. Germline V gene data show CDR1 as MNHEY and CDR2 as SMNVEV (reference sequence).

This clonotype was counted once. The rearrangement uses TRBV20-1 and TRBJ2-3, with D possibly called TRBD1 or TRBD2 (5 bases each). V was clipped by 0 bases and J by 2 bases, with 15 bases between them. The length of the CDR3 is 16 residues. The germline gives CDR1 DFQATT, CDR2 SNEGSKA (reference sequence). For the CDR3, the DNA is TGCAGTGCTAGAGATATGAGGGGAATCTACACAGATACGCAGTATTTT. This translates into CSARDMRGIYTDTQYF.

The rearrangement links TRBV6-6 to TRBJ1-1; D unresolved. CDR1 is MNHNY, CDR2 SVGAGI, per germline (reference sequence). This CDR3 is 17 amino acids long. The V gene lost 2 bases and the J gene lost 2 bases, with 18 bases spanning the gap. CDR3 loop: CASSYGPPQRLNTEAFF. As DNA, the CDR3 is TGTGCCAGCAGTTACGGGCCCCCCCAAAGATTAAACACTGAAGCTTTCTTT.

This clonotype was picked up a small number of times. The chain employs TRBV28 and TRBJ1-4; perhaps TRBD1 as D (6 bases). V was shortened by 3 bases and J by 8 bases, with 13 bases between the two germline ends. The CDR3 is 14 amino acids. Germline CDR1 MDHEN, CDR2 SYDVKM. The CDR3 is CASSLLGAHEKLFF. The CDR3 DNA follows: TGTGCCAGCAGTTTGCTGGGGGCTCACGAAAAACTGTTTTTT.

The genes are TRBV2 and TRBJ1-3, with a possible D match to TRBD1 (6 bases). The CDR3 covers 14 residues. V lost 4 bases to trimming and J lost 2 bases, with 9 bases between them. Per germline, CDR1 SNHLY and CDR2 FYNNEI. In nucleotides, the CDR3 is TGTGCCAGCAGTGTGTCAGGGGCTGGAAACACCATATATTTT. It codes for CASSVSGAGNTIYF.

This chain uses TRBV6-5 with TRBJ2-5; 7 bases agree with TRBD1. J gave up 1 base and V 0 bases, and 5 bases lay outside the gene matches. CDR1 and CDR2 from the germline V gene are MNHEY and SVGAGI. The CDR3 contains 16 residues. In DNA, the CDR3 is TGTGCCAGCAGTTACTCGACAGGGATAACCCAAGAGACCCAGTACTTC. It translates to CASSYSTGITQETQYF.

The chain couples TRBV14 to TRBJ2-1; unclear D gene. Trimming took off 4 bases at V and 8 bases at J, with 18 bases between the two ends. CDR3 size: 15 residues. CDR1 and CDR2 from the germline V gene are SGHDN and FVKESK. Here the CDR3 reads CASSPYPSPSHEQFF. The CDR3 DNA sequence: TGTGCCAGCAGCCCTTATCCTAGTCCCTCACATGAGCAGTTCTTC.

Written as DNA, the CDR3 is TGCAGCGGTGAGGGACAGCTTGAACCTGAAGCTTTCTTT. It yields the protein CSGEGQLEPEAFF. The rearrangement uses TRBV29-1 and TRBJ1-1; 7 bases line up with TRBD1. V shed 7 bases, J shed 6 bases, and the junction held 11 bases outside the gene matches. CDR1 and CDR2 from the germline V gene are SQVTM and ANQGSEA. The CDR3 is 13 residues long.

V usage is TRBV6-1 and J usage is TRBJ2-5; D not resolved. CDR1 is MNHNS, CDR2 SASEGT, per germline. Trimming took off 7 bases at V and 4 bases at J, with 16 bases between the two ends. This CDR3 comprises 14 residues. As DNA, the CDR3 is TGTGCCAGCACCTGGAGCGCTTCGGGAGAGACCCAGTACTTC. This gives the protein CASTWSASGETQYF.

This clonotype turned up a few times. The CDR3 is CAWSAGAREQYF. CDR3 DNA sequence: TGTGCCTGGAGCGCAGGGGCGCGCGAGCAGTACTTC. This chain links TRBV30 with TRBJ2-7; D may be TRBD1 (6 bases). V was pared by 3 bases and J by 6 bases, with 12 bases between. The CDR3 loop spans 12 amino acids. From germline, CDR1 is GTSNPN and CDR2 SVGIG (reference sequence).